This TCR beta chain is from a study of cytomegalovirus exposure and HLA in healthy donors. A word on this clone: Antigen unknown.

The data were produced by immunoSEQ multiplex PCR, yet TCRdb's version contains in-frame clones alone and is incomplete. The sample has 120,000 or so clones, 75% to 90% seen once. CDR1 and CDR2 from the germline V gene are SGHDT and YYEEEE. This CDR3 region has 14 residues. The germline V and J ends were trimmed by 0 bases and 5 bases, with 8 bases remaining between them. Regarding the study as a whole: Clusters of TCRs from the first cohort tended to co-occur in the roughly 120 validation repertoires (as a later analysis found). Most TCR sequences were seen very rarely across donors, but some public TCRs occurred in many. The CMV antigen specificity of three CMV-associated chains was confirmed through in vitro analysis.

The rearrangement joins TRBV5-6 to TRBJ1-4; the D gene is possibly TRBD1 (5 bases). Sequenced material: PBMCs. The receptor comes from a man between 18 and 29 years old in good health and CMV-seropositive. CDR3 nucleotides: TGTGCCAGCAGCTTGGTCCAGGGCAATGAAAAACTGTTTTTT. Translated: CASSLVQGNEKLFF. Variable domain in full (rest from reference TRBV5-6 and TRBJ1-4): DAGVTQSPTHLIKTRGQQVTLRCSPKSGHDTVSWYQQALGQGPQFIFQYYEEEERQRGNFPDRFSGHQFPNYSSELNVNALLLGDSALYLCASSLVQGNEKLFFGSGTQLSVL.